This entry lists 15 T cell receptor beta chains sequenced from one sample in a study of CD8+ T cells in alopecia areata. Reverse transcribed after extraction, RNA yielded cDNA as the sequencing template. TCRdb's table, derived via immunoSEQ multiplex PCR, lists solely in-frame clones and lacks some. The sample contains hundreds of thousands of clones, over 45% of which appear only once. The treatment: oral pan-JAK inhibitor, 5-10 mg twice daily. Specimen: CD4+ T cells sorted from blood, collected at week 24, from a patient treated with tofacitinib. The receptor source for this set is a human donor with alopecia areata.

This clone appeared once. The same CDR3 arises from other DNA sequences in this sample as well. The genes are TRBV2 and TRBJ1-5; D unclear. Germline CDR1 reads SNHLY; CDR2 reads FYNNEI. V lost 3 bases to trimming and J lost 0 bases, with 0 bases between them. This CDR3 spans 12 amino acids. The CDR3 spells CASSDSNQPQHF. The CDR3 nucleotides read TGTGCCAGCAGTGATAGCAATCAGCCCCAGCATTTT.

The V and J genes are TRBV29-1 and TRBJ2-6; 8 bases fit TRBD1. V dropped 7 bases and J dropped 1; count of bases not matched to a gene: 12. This CDR3 comprises 17 residues. In germline, CDR1 is SQVTM, CDR2 ANQGSEA. In nucleotides, the CDR3 is TGCAGCGCCAAAGACAGGGGCGGAGATTCTGGGGCCAACGTCCTGACTTTC. It encodes CSAKDRGGDSGANVLTF.

The V gene is TRBV15, the J gene TRBJ1-1, with D unresolved. Germline CDR1 is LNHNV and CDR2 is YYDKDF (reference sequence). The CDR3 runs 14 residues. The V end lost 0 bases, the J end lost 4 bases, and 9 bases lay between the germline ends. Here the CDR3 reads CATSRDGVGTEAFF. Written as DNA, the CDR3 is TGTGCCACCAGCAGAGATGGGGTGGGCACTGAAGCTTTCTTT.

This clone was detected a few times. The chain employs TRBV19 and TRBJ1-6; D possibly corresponds to TRBD1 (5 bases). The CDR3 has 13 amino acids. The V end lost 4 bases, the J end lost 6 bases, and 7 bases lay between the germline ends. The germline CDR1 and CDR2 sequences are LNHDA and SQIVND (reference sequence). The CDR3 is CASSTGANSPLHF. The CDR3 DNA reads as TGTGCCAGTAGTACCGGGGCTAATTCACCCCTCCACTTT.

The rearrangement links TRBV29-1 to TRBJ2-1; 9 nucleotides agree with TRBD1. Germline CDR1 reads SQVTM; CDR2 reads ANQGSEA. J was trimmed by 3 bases and V by 6 bases; bases with no gene match: 3. The length of the CDR3 is 13 residues. CDR3 nucleotides: TGCAGCGTGGGGACAGGGCTCTACAATGAGCAGTTCTTC. Translation: CSVGTGLYNEQFF.

This clone was found a few times. The gene calls are TRBV29-1 and TRBJ1-1; D is ambiguous. The CDR3 has 13 amino acids. The ends were cut back, 0 bases at V and 6 bases at J, with 11 bases in the middle. Germline V CDR1 and CDR2: SQVTM, ANQGSEA. The CDR3 sequence is CSVEDRGRAEAFF. In DNA form, the CDR3 reads TGCAGCGTTGAAGATCGAGGGCGGGCTGAAGCTTTCTTT.

The chain couples TRBV5-1 to TRBJ2-5; D call uncertain. V was cut by 2 bases and J by 0 bases, with 11 bases left in between. The CDR3 is made up of 15 amino acids. CDR1 and CDR2 (germline): SGHRS, YFSETQ. The CDR3 coding sequence is TGCGCCAGCAGCTTCCAGGCGGCGAACCAAGAGACCCAGTACTTC. Its translation is CASSFQAANQETQYF. The whole variable domain, filled in from reference TRBV5-1 and TRBJ2-5, reads KAGVTQTPRYLIKTRGQQVTLSCSPISGHRSVSWYQQTPGQGLQFLFEYFSETQRNKGNFPGRFSGRQFSNSRSEMNVSTLELGDSALYLCASSFQAANQETQYFGPGTRLLVL.

This rearrangement joins TRBV9 to TRBJ2-5, with TRBD2 identical over 7 bases. V lost 0 bases to trimming and J lost 5 bases; unmatched junction nucleotides: 7. Germline assignment: CDR1 SGDLS and CDR2 YYNGEE. The CDR3 is 15 amino acids. CDR3 protein: CASSVAPTSWETQYF. The CDR3 coding sequence is TGTGCCAGCAGCGTAGCCCCGACTAGCTGGGAGACCCAGTACTTC. The full variable domain, rest sourced from reference TRBV9 and TRBJ2-5, is DSGVTQTPKHLITATGQRVTLRCSPRSGDLSVYWYQQSLDQGLQFLIQYYNGEERAKGNILERFSAQQFPDLHSELNLSSLELGDSALYFCASSVAPTSWETQYFGPGTRLLVL.

The V gene is TRBV6-5, the J gene TRBJ1-6; possibly TRBD1 for D (5 bases). There are 16 residues in the CDR3. The germline V gene encodes CDR1 MNHEY and CDR2 SVGAGI. Trimming removed 3 bases from V and 7 bases from J, with 16 bases in between. The CDR3 nucleotides are TGTGCCAGCAGTTATTCAGGGCTTTTCGGGAATTCACCCCTCCACTTT. It encodes CASSYSGLFGNSPLHF.

The V and J genes are TRBV5-6 and TRBJ2-1; no firm D call. The CDR3 runs 15 residues. V was trimmed by 2 bases and J by 1 base, leaving 10 bases between them. The germline gives CDR1 SGHDT, CDR2 YYEEEE. The CDR3 protein is CASSFSPASYNEQFF. CDR3 nucleotide sequence: TGTGCCAGCAGCTTCTCTCCGGCTTCCTACAATGAGCAGTTCTTC.

In DNA form, the CDR3 reads TGTGCCAGCAGCCCAGCCGGGGTGTGGGCGGAAGAGCAGTACTTC. Translated, it gives CASSPAGVWAEEQYF. The genes are TRBV7-9 and TRBJ2-7, with D possibly TRBD2 on 5 matching bases. V was clipped by 5 bases and J by 7 bases, with 21 bases between them. Germline V CDR1 and CDR2: SEHNR, FQNEAQ (reference sequence). This CDR3 is built from 15 residues.

This clone was seen more than once but under ten times. The rearrangement joins TRBV5-4 to TRBJ2-7; possibly TRBD1 for D (6 bases). This CDR3 is 15 amino acids long. CDR1 and CDR2 (germline): SGHNT, YYREEE (reference sequence). V lost 0 bases to trimming and J lost 2 bases, with 12 bases between them. CDR3 sequence: CASSLGADRAYEQYF. The CDR3 region has the DNA TGTGCCAGCAGCTTGGGGGCGGACAGAGCCTACGAGCAGTACTTC.

V gene TRBV30 combines with J gene TRBJ1-1; 7 nucleotides line up with TRBD1. In germline, CDR1 is GTSNPN, CDR2 SVGIG (reference sequence). Germline trimming cut 2 bases from V and 2 bases from J; bases unmatched to any gene: 5. The length of the CDR3 is 14 residues. CDR3 nucleotides: TGTGCCTGGAGTCCCAGGGGGGGTAACACTGAAGCTTTCTTT. Protein product: CAWSPRGGNTEAFF.

This chain uses TRBV6-6 with TRBJ2-7, with D possibly being TRBD1 (6 bases). The ends were cut back, 6 bases at V and 3 bases at J, with 15 bases in the middle. CDR1 and CDR2 (germline): MNHNY, SVGAGI (reference sequence). The CDR3 runs 14 residues. CDR3 in amino acids: CASRVLGQNYEQYF. The CDR3 nucleotides read TGTGCCAGCAGGGTCCTTGGACAGAACTACGAGCAGTACTTC.

The chain employs TRBV7-9 and TRBJ1-1; D is ambiguous. The CDR3 consists of 15 residues. The ends were cut back, 0 bases at V and 5 bases at J, with 13 bases in the middle. Germline values: CDR1 SEHNR, CDR2 FQNEAQ (reference sequence). CDR3 in amino acids: CASSLAVGGGTEAFF. CDR3 sequence (DNA): TGTGCCAGCAGCTTAGCCGTCGGCGGTGGGACTGAAGCTTTCTTT.